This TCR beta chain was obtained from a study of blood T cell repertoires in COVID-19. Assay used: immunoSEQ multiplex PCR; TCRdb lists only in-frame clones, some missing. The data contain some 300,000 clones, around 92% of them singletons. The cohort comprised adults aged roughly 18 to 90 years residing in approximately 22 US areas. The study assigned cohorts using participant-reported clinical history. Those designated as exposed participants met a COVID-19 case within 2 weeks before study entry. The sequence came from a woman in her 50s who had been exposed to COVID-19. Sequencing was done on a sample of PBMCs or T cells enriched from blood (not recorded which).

The CDR3 sequence is CASSLVQGMEQFF. CDR3 sequence (DNA): TGTGCCAGCAGTTTAGTACAGGGTATGGAGCAGTTCTTC. This sequence joins TRBV28 and TRBJ2-1; tentatively, D is TRBD1 (6 bases). This CDR3 has 13 residues. Trimming left V 2 bases short and J 10 bases short, with 12 bases between. Germline CDR1 and CDR2: MDHEN and SYDVKM.